Detailed here is one TCR beta chain. It lacks a known antigen. No quality values exist for individual bases; no much larger clone is one base distant. Its CDR3 holds 13 amino acids, cysteine through phenylalanine. Only CDR3 DNA is held: 39 bases, read in frame from base 1. According to the germline V gene, CDR1 reads SGHTA and CDR2 reads FQGTGA. At the junction V is shortened by 5 bases and J by 6 bases; bases outside the gene matches: 7. The sample originates from a study of blood T cell repertoires in COVID-19 (TCRdb year 2020). In terms of the full investigation: Samples covering the acute and convalescent phases of COVID-19 were provided by collaborators in the United States, Italy and Spain. The prospective study material was composed of cDNA or gDNA derived from T cells, B-cell-depleted T cells, or PBMCs. The dataset comprised deeply sampled blood TCRbeta repertoires from subjects exposed to, actively infected with, or recovered from COVID-19. The repertoires were released in a freely available public database meant as a resource for research on the immune response to SARS-CoV-2. The samples were drawn from the first 160 participants of the ongoing ImmuneRACE study and from under 1,500 subjects provided by 6 global collaborators. Sample metadata almost always included a de-identified subject ID, COVID-19 status, age in years and sex. Where available, HLA class I and class II types were obtained from metadata supplied by the sample provider rather than from assay-based typing.

Samples from volunteer blood donors who had recovered from COVID-19 were contributed by a second Seattle source. Whole blood was collected in K2EDTA tubes by collaborating institutions according to the institutions' own protocols. For TCRbeta analysis, collaborators shipped samples as frozen whole blood, isolated PBMCs, or DNA extracted from either of those sample types. Study-wide conclusions, independent of this receptor: Clinical and demographic metadata were provided uncurated, with the amount varying by source and participant.

TCRbeta CDR3 regions were amplified from genomic DNA by means of the immunoSEQ Assay, a bias-controlled multiplex PCR. From the authors' description of their analysis: The number of nucleated cells in each sample was estimated by amplification of reference gene primers within the assay. To quantify the absolute abundance of each unique TCRbeta CDR3 rearrangement, sequence reads were collapsed and filtered. For each sample, productive Simpson clonality was calculated as the square root of Simpson's diversity index over productive rearrangements. The table was pulled from immuneACCESS by TCRdb, which kept in-frame rearrangements only. Such tables lose some clones; where checked, under half of the loss comes from unresolved V genes, and the rest has no known cause. For V, J and clone size, that table is used; D and trimming come from the DNA. The sample table records 100,000 to 150,000 clones; 85% to 90% of these occur just once. About 8% of the sample is held by the ten biggest clonotypes.

Sequencing input: peripheral blood. The sequence was obtained from a man between 65 and 79 years old who had recovered from COVID-19. The sequence is built from TRBV7-3 and TRBJ2-7, with TRBD2 identical over 7 junction bases. The DNA reads as follows: TGTGCCAGCAGCCCGCCGGGAGGCGGCGAGCAGTACTTC. It translates to CASSPPGGGEQYF.